This T cell receptor beta chain is drawn from a study of OX40 agonist ivuxolimab in advanced cancers. Clones were sequenced by immunoSEQ multiplex PCR, and TCRdb holds only the in-frame ones, with some missing. This sample has about 68,000 clones, with roughly 80% found just once. The TCR was taken from an adult with an advanced solid tumor such as melanoma, head and neck, liver or kidney cancer. The sample in question was CD4+ or CD8+ T cells sorted from blood, obtained in a trial of the OX40 agonist ivuxolimab.

CDR3 DNA: TGTGCCAGCAGTCCTCGCCGGGAGCCGGAGACCCAGTACTTC. Protein sequence: CASSPRREPETQYF. This chain links TRBV28 with TRBJ2-5; a possible D gene is TRBD2 (6 bases). The CDR3 is 14 amino acids. V was pared by 5 bases and J by 5 bases, with 15 bases between. Per germline, CDR1 MDHEN and CDR2 SYDVKM.